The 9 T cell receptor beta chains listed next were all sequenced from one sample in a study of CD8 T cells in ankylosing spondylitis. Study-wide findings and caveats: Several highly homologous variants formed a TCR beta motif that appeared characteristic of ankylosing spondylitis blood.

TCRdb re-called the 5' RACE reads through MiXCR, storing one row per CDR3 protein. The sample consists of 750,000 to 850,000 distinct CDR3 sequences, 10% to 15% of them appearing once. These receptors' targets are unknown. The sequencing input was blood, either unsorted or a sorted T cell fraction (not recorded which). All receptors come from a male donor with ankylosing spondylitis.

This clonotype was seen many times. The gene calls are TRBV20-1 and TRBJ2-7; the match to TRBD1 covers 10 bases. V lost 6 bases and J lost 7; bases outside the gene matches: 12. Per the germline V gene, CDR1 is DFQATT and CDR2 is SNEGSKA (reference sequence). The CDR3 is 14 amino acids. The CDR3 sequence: CSAQPGQGPREQYF. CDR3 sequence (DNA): TGCAGTGCACAACCGGGACAGGGGCCTCGAGAGCAGTACTTC.

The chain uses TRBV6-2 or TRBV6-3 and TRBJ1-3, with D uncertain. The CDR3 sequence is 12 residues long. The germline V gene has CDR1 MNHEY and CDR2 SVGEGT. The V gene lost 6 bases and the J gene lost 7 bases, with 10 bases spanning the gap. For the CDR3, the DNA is TGTGCCAGCAGGGTGATCGGGAACACCATATATTTT. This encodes CASRVIGNTIYF.

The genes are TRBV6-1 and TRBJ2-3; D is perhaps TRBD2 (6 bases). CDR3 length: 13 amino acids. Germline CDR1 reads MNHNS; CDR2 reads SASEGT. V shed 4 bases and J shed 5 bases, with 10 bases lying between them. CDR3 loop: CASSGRAGDTQYF. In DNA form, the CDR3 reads TGTGCCAGCAGTGGGAGGGCAGGAGATACGCAGTATTTT.

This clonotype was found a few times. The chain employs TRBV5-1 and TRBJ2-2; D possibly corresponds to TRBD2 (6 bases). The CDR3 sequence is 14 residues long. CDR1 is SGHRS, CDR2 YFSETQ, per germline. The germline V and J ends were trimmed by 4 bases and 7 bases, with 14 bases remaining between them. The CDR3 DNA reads TGCGCCAGCAGCCCCGGCGGGGTTCACGGGGAGCTGTTTTTT. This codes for CASSPGGVHGELFF.

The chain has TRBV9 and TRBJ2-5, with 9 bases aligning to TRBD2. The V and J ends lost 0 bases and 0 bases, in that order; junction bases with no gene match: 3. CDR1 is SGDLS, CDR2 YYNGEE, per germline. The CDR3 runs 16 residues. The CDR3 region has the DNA TGTGCCAGCAGCGTAGCGGCGGGGGGGTACCAAGAGACCCAGTACTTC. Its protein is CASSVAAGGYQETQYF.

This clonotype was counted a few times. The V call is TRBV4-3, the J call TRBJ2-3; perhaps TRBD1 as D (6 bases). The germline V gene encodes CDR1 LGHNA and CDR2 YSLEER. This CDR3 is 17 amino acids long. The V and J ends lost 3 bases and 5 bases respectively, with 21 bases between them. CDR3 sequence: CASSQTTGTLRGDTQYF. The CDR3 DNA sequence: TGCGCCAGCAGCCAGACTACCGGGACATTAAGGGGAGATACGCAGTATTTT.

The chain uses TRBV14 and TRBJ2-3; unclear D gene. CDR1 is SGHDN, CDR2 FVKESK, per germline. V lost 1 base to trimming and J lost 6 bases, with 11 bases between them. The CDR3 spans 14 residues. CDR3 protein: CASSQGDRFDTQYF. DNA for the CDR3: TGTGCCAGCAGCCAAGGGGATCGCTTTGATACGCAGTATTTT. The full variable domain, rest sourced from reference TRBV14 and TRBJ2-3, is EAGVTQFPSHSVIEKGQTVTLRCDPISGHDNLYWYRRVMGKEIKFLLHFVKESKQDESGMPNNRFLAERTGGTYSTLKVQPAELEDSGVYFCASSQGDRFDTQYFGPGTRLTVL.

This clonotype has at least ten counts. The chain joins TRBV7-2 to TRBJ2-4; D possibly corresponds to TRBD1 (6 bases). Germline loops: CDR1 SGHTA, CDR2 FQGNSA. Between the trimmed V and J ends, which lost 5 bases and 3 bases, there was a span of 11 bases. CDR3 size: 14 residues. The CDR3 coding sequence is TGTGCCAGCAGCATTACAGGGAGCAAAAACATTCAGTACTTC. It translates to CASSITGSKNIQYF.

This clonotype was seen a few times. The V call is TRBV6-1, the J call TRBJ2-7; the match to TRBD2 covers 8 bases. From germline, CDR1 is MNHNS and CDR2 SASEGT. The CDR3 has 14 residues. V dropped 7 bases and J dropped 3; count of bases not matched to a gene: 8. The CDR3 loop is CASNPGGAGYEQYF. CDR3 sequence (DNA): TGTGCCAGCAACCCGGGGGGGGCCGGCTACGAGCAGTACTTC.